This note documents a single T cell receptor beta chain sequence. Its target is unknown. The RNA, about 0.5 to 1 ug, was put through reverse transcription using random hexamers. An immunoSEQ multiplex PCR amplified TCR beta CDR3 over 54 Vbeta and 13 Jbeta. TCRdb itself ran the immunoSEQ multiplex PCR reads through MiXCR, one entry per CDR3 protein. Found here are 150,000 or so distinct CDR3 sequences, 90% to 95% of them singletons; the top ten hold 0.21%. The CDR3 totals 18 residues. J gave up 4 bases and V 5 bases, and 19 bases lay outside the gene matches. Sequencing of TCR beta was carried out in blood CD8+ and CD4+ T cells. The TEMRA cells underwent FACS enrichment, while the CD8+ and CD4+ T cells underwent negative isolation. These data come from a study of CD8 T cells in Susac syndrome. Regarding the study as a whole: The study recognized that the number of individuals in its TCR sequencing and HLA analysis was relatively small.

What was sequenced was CD8+ T cells from PBMCs. This receptor was taken from a human donor with multiple sclerosis. The genes are TRBV23-1 and TRBJ1-1, with TRBD1 matching over 7 bases. TRBV23-1 is an ORF for which the function is uncertain. CDR3 sequence: CASSNLGQLVGLSTEAFF. The CDR3 DNA sequence: TGCGCCAGCAGTAACCTGGGACAGTTGGTGGGATTGAGCACTGAAGCTTTCTTT.